Following are 7 T cell receptor beta chains from one sample sequenced in a study of shared clonotypes between healthy human individuals. Profiled with immunoSEQ multiplex PCR; TCRdb holds only in-frame clones, not every one. The sample yields roughly 650,000 clones, 95% to 97% seen once. It was CD45RO-negative cells, positively selected for CCR7, that made up naive CD8 cells, with terminally differentiated effector memory CD45RA+ cells excluded. The material sequenced was naive CD8+ T cells sorted from blood. The receptors shown here come from a woman aged 25 to 39 in good health.

For the CDR3, the DNA is TGTGCCAGCACCCCCTCGAAACTAGCGAGACTCGAGCAGTACTTC. It is translated as CASTPSKLARLEQYF. This chain uses TRBV2 with TRBJ2-7; 7 bases are shared with TRBD2. Trimming at V came to 7 bases and at J to 6 bases, leaving 15 bases not matched to a gene. The CDR3 has 15 amino acids. Germline V gene sequence: CDR1 SNHLY, CDR2 FYNNEI.

This chain connects TRBV7-9 to TRBJ1-1, with D tentatively TRBD1 (6 bases). Trimming removed 1 base at V and 5 bases at J, with 11 bases between. The CDR3 loop spans 14 amino acids. Germline CDR1 is SEHNR and CDR2 is FQNEAQ (reference sequence). CDR3 region: CASSLVRGRTEAFF. CDR3 nucleotides: TGTGCCAGCAGCTTAGTGCGGGGGCGGACTGAAGCTTTCTTT. Full variable domain (missing parts from reference TRBV7-9 and TRBJ1-1): DTGVSQNPRHKITKRGQNVTFRCDPISEHNRLYWYRQTLGQGPEFLTYFQNEAQLEKSRLLSDRFSAERPKGSFSTLEIQRTEQGDSAMYLCASSLVRGRTEAFFGQGTRLTVV.

This clone was detected a few times. This chain connects TRBV5-8 to TRBJ2-6, with D maybe TRBD1 (5 bases). The V gene's germline CDR1 is SGHTS and CDR2 YDEGEE. The CDR3 length is 19 residues. V was pared by 0 bases and J by 1 base, with 17 bases between. CDR3 loop: CASSLGWRQGVSGANVLTF. For the CDR3, the DNA is TGTGCCAGCAGCTTGGGTTGGCGGCAGGGCGTATCTGGGGCCAACGTCCTGACTTTC.

This chain joins TRBV11-2 and TRBJ2-4; D is unresolved. Looked up from germline, CDR1 is SGHAT and CDR2 is FQNNGV. The V and J ends lost 5 bases and 3 bases respectively, with 23 bases between them. The CDR3 is 18 amino acids. The chain's CDR3 is CASSPRSGPSGGKNIQYF. The CDR3, as DNA: TGTGCCAGCAGCCCTAGATCCGGGCCTTCCGGCGGCAAAAACATTCAGTACTTC.

V gene TRBV20-1 combines with J gene TRBJ2-1; D not resolved. Germline lookup yields CDR1 DFQATT and CDR2 SNEGSKA (reference sequence). V dropped 1 base and J dropped 7 bases, with 5 bases sitting between them. The CDR3 contains 11 residues. CDR3 residues: CSARVQNEQFF. For the CDR3, the DNA is TGCAGTGCTAGAGTTCAAAATGAGCAGTTCTTC.

This chain links TRBV7-9 with TRBJ1-2; D is unresolved. This CDR3 comprises 14 residues. Trimming took off 5 bases at V and 5 bases at J, with 15 bases between the two ends. The germline V gene has CDR1 SEHNR and CDR2 FQNEAQ (reference sequence). The CDR3 spells CASSTTTELYGYTF. The CDR3, as DNA: TGTGCCAGCAGCACAACCACGGAACTTTATGGCTACACCTTC.

The chain couples TRBV4-2 to TRBJ2-2, with TRBD2 matching over 7 bases. This CDR3 region has 16 residues. Germline V CDR1 and CDR2: LGHNA, YNFKEQ. Losses at the gene ends were 0 bases for V and 5 bases for J; bases not matched to a gene: 6. The CDR3 protein is CASSQDTGGRTGELFF. The DNA of the CDR3 is TGTGCCAGCAGCCAAGATACGGGAGGACGAACCGGGGAGCTGTTTTTT.